This TCR beta chain was documented in a study of blood T cell repertoires in COVID-19. Study information: Samples taken during acute and convalescent COVID-19 were collected in the United States, Italy and Spain. T cells, B-cell-depleted T cells, or PBMCs provided the cDNA or gDNA that served as material.

How the authors handled the data: Amplifying reference gene primers gave estimates of nucleated cell counts. The repertoire was sequenced with immunoSEQ multiplex PCR; TCRdb's copy has only in-frame clones and lacks some. V, J and clone size reflect that table, while D and trimming were determined from the DNA. This table has 100,000 or so clones, about 83% appearing once. The germline gives CDR1 MNHEY, CDR2 SMNVEV (reference sequence). CDR3 length: 13 residues. With 5 bases removed from V and 6 bases from J, the gap between germline ends came to 14 bases. The source is a man aged 40-49 years with active or convalescent COVID-19. The sample taken for sequencing was peripheral blood. The chain is built from TRBV27 and TRBJ2-7; tentative D call: TRBD1 (6 bases). CDR3 sequence (DNA): TGTGCCAGCAGTCAACAGGGATTCGGCGAGCAGTACTTC. This translates into CASSQQGFGEQYF.